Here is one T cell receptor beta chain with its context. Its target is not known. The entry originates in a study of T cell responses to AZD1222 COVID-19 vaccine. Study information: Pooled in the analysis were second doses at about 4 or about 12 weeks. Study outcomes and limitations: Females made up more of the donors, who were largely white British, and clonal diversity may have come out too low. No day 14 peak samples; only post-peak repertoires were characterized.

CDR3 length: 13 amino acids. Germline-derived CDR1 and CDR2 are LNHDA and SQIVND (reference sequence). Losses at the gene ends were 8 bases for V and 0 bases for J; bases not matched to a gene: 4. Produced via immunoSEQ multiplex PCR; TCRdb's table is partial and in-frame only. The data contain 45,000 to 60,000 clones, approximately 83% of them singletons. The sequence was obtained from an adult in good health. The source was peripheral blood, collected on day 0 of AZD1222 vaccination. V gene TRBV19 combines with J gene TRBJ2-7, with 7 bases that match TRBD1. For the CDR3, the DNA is TGTGCCAGTTCGGACAGGCCCTCCTACGAGCAGTACTTC. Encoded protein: CASSDRPSYEQYF.